The entry that follows covers one T cell receptor (beta chain) sequence. What it binds is not known. The authors sorted CD4+ naive, central memory, regulatory and stem cell-like memory cells via CD45RO/CCR7/CD25/CD127/CD95/CD27. What was sequenced were expressed TCRB transcripts, since all of the isolated RNA had been reverse transcribed. TCRdb's copy holds only in-frame clones and misses some; the assay was immunoSEQ multiplex PCR. The sample has almost 350,000 clones, 7.5% to 9% seen once. There are 14 residues in the CDR3. The V gene lost 4 bases and the J gene lost 1 base, with 10 bases spanning the gap. In germline, CDR1 is MDHEN, CDR2 SYDVKM. The data are from a study of beta chain features in type 1 diabetes. Findings and caveats of the study: Resolution of whether HLA type affects TCRB rearrangement was not achieved here.

This TCR derives from a woman under 30 in good health. The genes are TRBV28 and TRBJ1-1; perhaps TRBD1 as D (5 bases). Sequenced input: central memory CD4+ T cells from blood. In nucleotides, the CDR3 is TGTGCCAGCAGTTATCAGGGTCGGAACACTGAAGCTTTCTTT. Protein product: CASSYQGRNTEAFF. Using reference TRBV28 and TRBJ1-1 for the parts outside the CDR3, the full variable domain is DVKVTQSSRYLVKRTGEKVFLECVQDMDHENMFWYRQDPGLGLRLIYFSYDVKMKEKGDIPEGYSVSREKKERFSLILESASTNQTSMYLCASSYQGRNTEAFFGQGTRLTVV.